Described below is a single T cell receptor (beta chain) sequence and its context. Its specificity is unknown. This sample is drawn from a study of cytomegalovirus exposure and HLA in healthy donors. Profiled with immunoSEQ multiplex PCR; TCRdb holds only in-frame clones, not every one. The sample lists about 150,000 clones; around 84% were seen once. Study-level results: Cytomegalovirus-associated TCR beta chains were listed, numbering 150 to 200. According to reports, the classifier identified cytomegalovirus status with high specificity and sensitivity.

CDR1 WNHNN and CDR2 SYGVQD come from the germline V gene (reference sequence). V was clipped by 8 bases and J by 5 bases, with 15 bases between them. The CDR3 spans 14 residues. While the first cohort had hundreds of subjects, the donors belonged to the separate validation cohort of about 130 subjects. The sequence was collected from a human donor in good health. J is TRBJ2-2 and V is TRBV10-1; unclear D gene. The source material was PBMCs. The CDR3 reads CASSQEGSTGELFF. CDR3 in DNA: TGCGCCAGCTCGCAGGAAGGCTCTACCGGGGAGCTGTTTTTT.